Reported below is one T cell receptor (beta chain). The antigen remains undetermined. The data were taken from a study of shared clonotypes between healthy human individuals. The ends lost 0 bases at V and 6 bases at J; junction bases unmatched: 11. The CDR3 is made up of 16 amino acids. Germline CDR1 reads SGHRS; CDR2 reads YFSETQ. Using immunoSEQ multiplex PCR, the repertoire was profiled, and TCRdb retains in-frame clones only, with some absent. The sample carries about 1 million clones, 65% to 75% recorded once. General observations from the study: It was the non-shared clonotypes that had lower generation probabilities than clonotypes shared by all four donors. Limited genetic and exposure-history diversity came from having few donors.

Sequenced material: memory CD4+ T cells sorted from blood. Described subset: CD45RA-negative fraction. This sequence was found in a man between 18 and 35 years old in good health. The chain links TRBV5-1 to TRBJ2-7, with 8 nucleotides matching TRBD2. CDR3 sequence (DNA): TGCGCCAGCAGCTTGGGGAGGAGCGGGGGAGGAGGCGAGCAGTACTTC. It encodes CASSLGRSGGGGEQYF.